Reported below is one T cell receptor beta chain. This entry is derived from a study of blood T cell repertoires in COVID-19. Background on the study: The origin of the acute and convalescent COVID-19 samples was the United States, Italy and Spain. Sample material is recorded as cDNA or gDNA derived from T cells, B-cell-depleted T cells, or PBMCs.

The repertoire was sequenced with immunoSEQ multiplex PCR; TCRdb's copy has only in-frame clones and lacks some. The table has approximately 200,000 clones, approximately 84% seen once; the top ten hold around 0.97%. The V and J ends lost 1 base and 4 bases respectively, with 10 bases between them. The CDR3 has 14 amino acids. The germline CDR1 and CDR2 sequences are LGHDT and YNNKEL (reference sequence). V and J are TRBV3-1 (or the pseudogene TRBV3-2) and TRBJ2-5; no reliable D call. The sequencing input was peripheral blood. The TCR sequence derives from a middle-aged man with acute or convalescent COVID-19. CDR3 region: CASSQVNRAETQYF. The DNA for the CDR3 is TGTGCCAGCAGCCAAGTTAACCGCGCAGAGACCCAGTACTTC.